Listed below are T cell receptor beta chains from one sample, sequenced in a study of neurological immune-mediated disorders. TCRdb independently ran MiXCR on the 5' RACE reads; one entry per CDR3 protein. The table has around 55,000 distinct CDR3 sequences, approximately 3.6% seen once. Source material: CD4+ T cells from blood. The receptor set was obtained from a woman between 40 and 50 years old with multiple sclerosis. Each CDR3 is given with its conserved first and last residue. A D gene is named only where the DNA matches it firmly. Clone sizes are shown as once, few, many, or a class for an expanded clone.

. | TRBJ1-2 | TRBV10-3 | many | 13 | TGTGCCATCAGTGACGGACAGCCCTATGGCTACACCTTC | CAISDGQPYGYTF
. | TRBJ1-4 | TRBV7-9 | many | 15 | TGTGCCAGCAGCTTACAAACAGGGCGGCAGGAAAAACTGTTTTTT | CASSLQTGRQEKLFF
. | TRBJ1-4 | TRBV11-2 | many | 13 | TGTGCCAGCAGCCGACCTCAGACTGAAAAACTGTTTTTT | CASSRPQTEKLFF
. | TRBJ1-1 | TRBV20-1 | many | 14 | TGCAGTGCTACCAGTCCTTCAAGGGGCACTGAAGCTTTCTTT | CSATSPSRGTEAFF
. | TRBJ2-6 | TRBV20-1 | many | 15 | TGCAGTGCTAGAGCTGAAGGGTCCGGGGCCAACGTCCTGACTTTC | CSARAEGSGANVLTF
TRBD1 | TRBJ2-5 | TRBV7-3 | many | 14 | TGTGCCAGCAGCCCGGACAGGGGACGGGAGACCCAGTACTTC | CASSPDRGRETQYF
. | TRBJ2-2 | TRBV20-1 | many | 14 | TGCAGTGCTAGTACGGGGGCGAACACCGGGGAGCTGTTTTTT | CSASTGANTGELFF
. | TRBJ2-1 | TRBV5-1 | many | 14 | TGCGCCAGCAGCTTGGGTCCGGAGAGGAATGAGCAGTTCTTC | CASSLGPERNEQFF
TRBD1 | TRBJ1-1 | TRBV5-1 | many | 16 | TGCGCCAGCAGCTCAACGACAGGGGGCTGGGGCACTGAAGCTTTCTTT | CASSSTTGGWGTEAFF
TRBD1 | TRBJ2-4 | TRBV20-1 | few | 17 | TGCAGTGCTAGAGTACAGGGGTTTGGCCTAAGCAAAAACATTCAGTACTTC | CSARVQGFGLSKNIQYF
. | TRBJ1-5 | TRBV6-5 | many | 14 | TGTGCCAGCAGTTCCTCCGATAGCAATCAGCCCCAGCATTTT | CASSSSDSNQPQHF
TRBD1 | TRBJ1-1 | TRBV3-1 | many | 13 | TGTGCCAGCAGCCAGTACCAGGGGGCGGGAACTTTCTTT | CASSQYQGAGTFF
. | TRBJ2-7 | TRBV12-3/TRBV12-4 | many | 14 | TGTGCCAGCAGTTTAACGGAATCTACCTACGAGCAGTACTTC | CASSLTESTYEQYF
TRBD1 | TRBJ1-1 | TRBV18 | many | 17 | TGTGCCAGCTCACGACCACCCCAGGGGGCTCTGGACACTGAAGCTTTCTTT | CASSRPPQGALDTEAFF